In its sample, the clone carrying this T cell receptor (beta chain) was seen a few times. Its antigen is unknown. Time point described: patch test 2, 6 weeks after DPC sensitization. The treatment: therapeutic diphenylcyclopropenone sensitization with weekly scalp DPC. TCRdb called the RACE reads again in MiXCR, with one record for every CDR3 protein. The table records 96,000 or so distinct CDR3 sequences, 9.3% of them present only once. The entry originates in a study of human T cells and chemical hapten exposure. Overall study results and limits: Sensitizing with DPC caused no change in TCRs above 1 in 1000 frequency.

CDR3 length: 13 amino acids. Germline V CDR1 and CDR2: MNHEY, SVGEGT. The germline V and J ends were trimmed by 2 bases and 10 bases, with 12 bases remaining between them. Sequencing was performed on whole blood, taken in connection with sensitization to the hapten diphenylcyclopropenone (DPC). The sequence was collected from a woman aged 40 to 50 with alopecia areata. Some clones in this sample may be carry-over from other donors' samples. The chain employs TRBV6-2 or TRBV6-3 and TRBJ2-1, with D possibly being TRBD2 (5 bases). Here the CDR3 DNA reads TGTGCCAGCAGTTACGGACTGTGGAGCGAGCAGTTCTTC. Protein product: CASSYGLWSEQFF.